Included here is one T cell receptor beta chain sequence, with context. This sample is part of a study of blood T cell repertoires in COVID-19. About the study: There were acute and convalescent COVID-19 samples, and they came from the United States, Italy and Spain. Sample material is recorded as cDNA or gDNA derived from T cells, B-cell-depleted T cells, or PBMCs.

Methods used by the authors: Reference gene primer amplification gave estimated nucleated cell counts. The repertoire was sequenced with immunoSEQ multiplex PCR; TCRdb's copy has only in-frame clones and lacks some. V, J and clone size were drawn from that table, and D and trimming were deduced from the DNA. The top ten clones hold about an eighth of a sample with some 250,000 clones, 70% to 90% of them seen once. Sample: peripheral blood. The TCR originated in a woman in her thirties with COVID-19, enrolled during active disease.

In DNA form, the CDR3 reads TGTGCCAGCAGTACAGGGGACTCTGGGGCCAACGTCCTGACTTTC. Its translation is CASSTGDSGANVLTF. The chain uses TRBV2 and TRBJ2-6; 7 nucleotides line up with TRBD1. This CDR3 contains 15 residues. Trimming removed 5 bases from V and 0 bases from J; junction bases left unmatched: 1. Germline CDR1 is SNHLY and CDR2 is FYNNEI.